These T cell receptor beta chains were read from a single sample in a study of blood T cell repertoires in COVID-19. Libraries were prepared by immunoSEQ multiplex PCR; TCRdb keeps only in-frame clonotypes and omits some of them. The sample has some 170,000 clones; over 75% are singletons. The specimen sequenced was peripheral blood. The receptors shown here come from a man aged 65-85 years with acute or convalescent COVID-19. Both conserved end residues are trimmed from each CDR3. The order of the fields is CDR3 length, J gene, V gene, CDR3 protein.

12	TRBJ1-1	TRBV14	ASSQAGPVTEAF
14	TRBJ2-5	TRBV5-1	ASSQGLAGGQETQY
13	TRBJ1-2	TRBV15	ATSRVGTGNYGYT
13	TRBJ1-2	TRBV5-1	ASSRAGGSDYGYT
12	TRBJ1-6	TRBV6-5	ASRTARPNSPLH
11	TRBJ2-1	TRBV5-8	ASSFNRESEQF
16	TRBJ1-1	TRBV6-1	ASSELVPGQGINTEAF
15	TRBJ1-2	TRBV3-1/TRBV3-2	ASSKSLSEGLYYGYT
10	TRBJ1-5	TRBV5-4	ASSFPGQPQH
12	TRBJ1-6	TRBV11-1	ASSLRGNNSPLH
9	TRBJ1-1	TRBV20-1	SARESGGAF
13	TRBJ1-2	TRBV2	ASRPLRQGSYGYT
13	TRBJ1-4	TRBV3-1/TRBV3-2	ASSQAAGGTEKLF
14	TRBJ2-5	TRBV27	ASSPTSGPYQETQY
13	TRBJ1-2	TRBV15	ATSREQGGNYGYT
13	TRBJ2-3	TRBV6-5	ASSSRGTSTDTQY
9	TRBJ2-3	TRBV12-3/TRBV12-4	ASSLLDTQY